This T cell receptor (beta chain) was documented in a study of tissue T cells after allogeneic stem cell transplantation. Broader study findings: Sampling depth was limited, and the cohort was small and clinically varied.

Germline V gives CDR1 NSHNY, CDR2 SYGAGN. The CDR3 covers 18 residues. J was trimmed by 0 bases and V by 3 bases; bases with no gene match: 10. Regarding time point: mouse harvest day 14 after allogeneic transplant. Each mouse received 10^7 T-cell-depleted marrow cells plus 10^6 splenic CD5+ T cells by tail vein. Points on this clone: Its target is not known. Gene names and germline match the mouse. Read coverage stops 1 residue before the CDR3 terminus; the germline J gene supplies the remainder.

Survey-depth TCRbeta CDR3 sequencing reported V/J genes and productive frequencies. Repertoires were generated with immunoSEQ multiplex PCR, while TCRdb's copy carries only in-frame clones and drops some. The data hold some 3,500 clones, with almost 50% observed a single time. V usage is TRBV13-1 and J usage is TRBJ2-5; TRBD2 agrees at 10 bases. This TCR was recovered from a female BALB/c mouse given C57BL/6 T cells with graft-versus-host disease after an allogeneic hematopoietic cell transplant. The sample comprised gut tissue. CDR3 region: CASSVSTGGGFNQDTQYF. The CDR3 DNA, read in part, is TGTGCCAGCAGTGTATCCACTGGGGGGGGATTTAACCAAGACACCCAGTAC.